One and the same sample provided the 25 T cell receptor beta chains below, sequenced in a study of blood T cell repertoires in COVID-19. Assay: immunoSEQ multiplex PCR; the TCRdb copy retains only in-frame clones and omits some. Altogether approximately 97,000 clones are present, more than 75% being singletons, with the ten largest covering 9.8%. The sequenced material came from peripheral blood. These receptors were taken from a man between 60 and 75 years old with active or convalescent COVID-19.

The chain is built from TRBV3-1 (or the pseudogene TRBV3-2) and TRBJ1-5, with D unresolved. The ends were cut back, 4 bases at V and 13 bases at J, with 17 bases in the middle. CDR1 is LGHDT, CDR2 YNNKEL, per germline (reference sequence). This CDR3 is 13 amino acids long. The CDR3, as DNA: TGTGCCAGCAGCCCATCCGGAGGGAGGTCACAGCATTTT. It is translated as CASSPSGGRSQHF.

The chain has TRBV7-2 and TRBJ2-5; D remains unclear. CDR1 and CDR2 from the germline V gene are SGHTA and FQGNSA. The CDR3 has 13 amino acids. V was clipped by 2 bases and J by 0 bases, with 4 bases between them. The CDR3 is CASSLSYQETQYF. The CDR3, as DNA: TGTGCCAGCAGCTTATCCTACCAAGAGACCCAGTACTTC.

V is TRBV9 and J is TRBJ2-1, with TRBD2 matching over 10 bases. The V segment lost 2 bases and the J segment 3 bases; nucleotides outside the gene matches: 5. The CDR3 sequence is 16 residues long. Germline CDR1 SGDLS, CDR2 YYNGEE. The CDR3 region is CASSVGLAGVYNEQFF. In DNA, the CDR3 is TGTGCCAGCAGCGTGGGCCTAGCGGGAGTCTACAATGAGCAGTTCTTC.

This chain uses TRBV9 with TRBJ2-5; D might be TRBD2 (5 bases). Trimming took 4 bases from V and 4 from J, leaving 17 bases between them. The CDR3 consists of 15 residues. The germline V gene has CDR1 SGDLS and CDR2 YYNGEE. The CDR3 here is CASSTTPRVGETQYF. The CDR3 DNA follows: TGTGCCAGCAGCACAACCCCGCGGGTGGGAGAGACCCAGTACTTC.

This sequence joins TRBV24-1 and TRBJ2-2, with D possibly being TRBD2 (6 bases). The CDR3 sequence is 14 residues long. Trimming took off 4 bases at V and 7 bases at J, with 12 bases between the two ends. CDR1 is KGHDR, CDR2 SFDVKD, per germline. The CDR3: CATSDGGIGGELFF. DNA of the CDR3: TGTGCCACCAGTGACGGCGGGATTGGCGGGGAGCTGTTTTTT.

This clone was seen at least ten times. The chain carries TRBV4-1 and TRBJ1-5, with D uncertain. Germline CDR1 reads MGHRA; CDR2 reads YSYEKL. CDR3 size: 15 residues. Trimming took 3 bases from V and 8 from J, leaving 17 bases between them. The CDR3 sequence is CASSHSKTSREPQHF. CDR3 coding DNA: TGCGCCAGCAGCCATAGTAAGACTTCACGGGAGCCCCAGCATTTT.

This chain uses TRBV10-1 with TRBJ1-2, with a tentative D call TRBD1 (5 bases). From germline, CDR1 is WNHNN and CDR2 SYGVQD (reference sequence). V gave up 6 bases and J gave up 1 base, with 9 bases separating them. The CDR3 runs to 13 residues. Here the CDR3 DNA reads TGCGCCAGCAGCCAGGGTGTTAACTATGGCTACACCTTC. This codes for CASSQGVNYGYTF.

J is TRBJ1-2 and V is TRBV18, with D tentatively TRBD1 (5 bases). V gave up 1 base and J gave up 4 bases, with 13 bases separating them. The CDR3 consists of 15 residues. CDR1 KGHSH and CDR2 LQKENI come from the germline V gene. The CDR3 sequence: CASSPRTTEPYGYTF. The CDR3 DNA reads TGTGCCAGCTCACCACGGACAACGGAGCCCTATGGCTACACCTTC.

Points on this clone: A read error may be the cause here, since a much bigger clone is one base away. Here the CDR3 omits its conserved ending phenylalanine or tryptophan, so a read error is the likely source. The V and J genes are TRBV28 and TRBJ2-7, with a weak D call TRBD2 (6 bases). CDR1 and CDR2 (germline): MDHEN, SYDVKM. The ends were cut back, 4 bases at V and 3 bases at J, with 25 bases in the middle. This CDR3 contains 18 residues. The CDR3 region has the DNA TGTGCCAGCAGTTCCCAGTGGCCCTCGCGGGAAAGCGGCTACGAGCAGTACATC. This codes for CASSSQWPSRESGYEQYI.

The rearrangement links TRBV19 to TRBJ1-3; D unresolved. The CDR3 is made up of 14 amino acids. Between the trimmed V and J ends, which lost 5 bases and 0 bases, there was a span of 8 bases. Germline values: CDR1 LNHDA, CDR2 SQIVND (reference sequence). The CDR3 DNA reads as TGTGCCAGTAGTTCCGGGAGCTCTGGAAACACCATATATTTT. This encodes CASSSGSSGNTIYF. Looking up the rest from reference TRBV19 and TRBJ1-3 gives the full variable domain: DGGITQSPKYLFRKEGQNVTLSCEQNLNHDAMYWYRQDPGQGLRLIYYSQIVNDFQKGDIAEGYSVSREKKESFPLTVTSAQKNPTAFYLCASSSGSSGNTIYFGEGSWLTVV.

V is TRBV29-1 and J is TRBJ2-7; TRBD2 matches at 10 bases. V gave up 7 bases and J gave up 0 bases; unmatched junction bases: 6. CDR1 is SQVTM and CDR2 is ANQGSEA in the germline V gene. The CDR3 contains 14 residues. Here the CDR3 DNA reads TGCAGCGACTTACTAGCGGGAAGCTCCTACGAGCAGTACGTC. It translates to CSDLLAGSSYEQYV.

V and J are TRBV6-4 and TRBJ1-4; D possibly corresponds to TRBD1 (6 bases). The CDR3 has 16 amino acids. Germline V gene data show CDR1 as MRHNA and CDR2 as SNTAGT. V lost 6 bases to trimming and J lost 8 bases, with 22 bases between them. The CDR3 protein is CASRDKVRPGDEKLFF. DNA of the CDR3: TGTGCCAGCAGGGACAAGGTAAGGCCAGGGGACGAAAAACTGTTTTTT.

CDR3 amino acids: CASSLGALQGGHEQFF. The DNA for the CDR3 is TGTGCCAGCAGCTTAGGGGCCCTACAGGGCGGCCATGAGCAGTTCTTC. The chain links TRBV7-2 to TRBJ2-1; maybe TRBD1 (6 bases). This CDR3 has 16 amino acids. Trimming took off 1 base at V and 8 bases at J, with 18 bases between the two ends. Germline CDR1 is SGHTA and CDR2 is FQGNSA.

This chain joins TRBV28 and TRBJ2-7, with a weak D call TRBD2 (6 bases). Trimming took off 8 bases at V and 0 bases at J, with 17 bases between the two ends. This CDR3 is built from 15 residues. From germline, CDR1 is MDHEN and CDR2 SYDVKM. The CDR3 loop is CASPPNLATSYEQYF. The DNA of the CDR3 is TGTGCCAGCCCCCCCAATCTAGCGACCTCCTACGAGCAGTACTTC.

The rearrangement links TRBV30 to TRBJ2-1; TRBD1 aligns across 8 bases. From germline, CDR1 is GTSNPN and CDR2 SVGIG (reference sequence). V lost 4 bases to trimming and J lost 9 bases; unmatched junction nucleotides: 8. The CDR3 has 13 amino acids. In DNA form, the CDR3 reads TGTGCCTGGAACGGACAGGGTCTTGGTGAGCAGTTCTTC. Protein: CAWNGQGLGEQFF.

The gene calls are TRBV5-5 and TRBJ1-3; 8 bases match TRBD1. The CDR3 runs 16 residues. The V gene end was trimmed by 4 bases and the J gene end by 0 bases; junction bases not matched to a gene: 6. Germline V CDR1 and CDR2: SGHKS, YYEKEE (reference sequence). CDR3 protein: CASSPGTGFSGNTIYF. The CDR3 DNA is TGTGCCAGCAGCCCCGGGACAGGTTTCTCTGGAAACACCATATATTTT.

The gene calls are TRBV4-1 and TRBJ1-1, with D perhaps matching TRBD1 (5 bases). V dropped 5 bases and J dropped 1 base, with 14 bases sitting between them. Germline values: CDR1 MGHRA, CDR2 YSYEKL. The CDR3 contains 15 residues. The CDR3 nucleotides read TGCGCCAGCAGCATGGGGGGGGGAACGAACACTGAAGCTTTCTTT. Amino acid sequence: CASSMGGGTNTEAFF.

V usage is TRBV10-2 and J usage is TRBJ2-1; 7 bases agree with TRBD1. Per germline, CDR1 WSHSY and CDR2 SAAADI. The CDR3 runs to 13 residues. V dropped 2 bases and J dropped 6; count of bases not matched to a gene: 1. The CDR3 coding sequence is TGCGCCAGCAGTGAGGACAGGGTCAATGAGCAGTTCTTC. It yields the protein CASSEDRVNEQFF.

The chain uses TRBV2 and TRBJ1-1; 7 bases are shared with TRBD1. The V gene end was trimmed by 8 bases and the J gene end by 7 bases; junction bases not matched to a gene: 16. The germline CDR1 and CDR2 sequences are SNHLY and FYNNEI. The CDR3 runs to 15 residues. CDR3 sequence: CASDLGKGAGVEAFF. CDR3 DNA sequence: TGTGCCAGCGACTTGGGGAAGGGGGCGGGCGTTGAAGCTTTCTTT. Full variable domain (outside the CDR3, taken from reference TRBV2 and TRBJ1-1): EPEVTQTPSHQVTQMGQEVILRCVPISNHLYFYWYRQILGQKVEFLVSFYNNEISEKSEIFDDQFSVERPDGSNFTLKIRSTKLEDSAMYFCASDLGKGAGVEAFFGQGTRLTVV.

The chain links TRBV23-1 to TRBJ2-5; 7 bases match TRBD2. TRBV23-1 carries the ORF label, with uncertain function. CDR3 size: 19 residues. J lost 2 bases, V lost 0 bases, and 15 bases had no gene match. CDR3 residues: CASSQSLWTRGRGQETQYF. The CDR3 DNA follows: TGCGCCAGCAGTCAATCCCTGTGGACCCGAGGGCGGGGGCAAGAGACCCAGTACTTC.

V gene TRBV28 combines with J gene TRBJ1-5, with a weak D call TRBD1 (6 bases). Trimming pared 4 bases from V and 3 bases from J, leaving 13 bases between. CDR3 length: 15 amino acids. The germline gives CDR1 MDHEN, CDR2 SYDVKM. The CDR3 sequence is CASSYPQGANQPQHF. CDR3 bases: TGTGCCAGCAGTTACCCACAGGGTGCCAATCAGCCCCAGCATTTT.

V usage is TRBV5-1 and J usage is TRBJ2-2; 12 bases line up with TRBD2. The CDR3 length is 18 residues. V lost 4 bases to trimming and J lost 4 bases; unmatched junction nucleotides: 11. CDR1 is SGHRS, CDR2 YFSETQ, per germline. The CDR3 spells CASSPRGLAGSSTGELFF. DNA for the CDR3: TGCGCCAGCAGCCCCCGGGGACTAGCGGGTTCGAGCACCGGGGAGCTGTTTTTT. The full variable domain, with the rest looked up from reference TRBV5-1 and TRBJ2-2, is KAGVTQTPRYLIKTRGQQVTLSCSPISGHRSVSWYQQTPGQGLQFLFEYFSETQRNKGNFPGRFSGRQFSNSRSEMNVSTLELGDSALYLCASSPRGLAGSSTGELFFGEGSRLTVL.

This clone was detected only a few times. The rearrangement joins TRBV6-6 to TRBJ1-6; no definite D call. Looked up from germline, CDR1 is MNHNY and CDR2 is SVGAGI (reference sequence). The CDR3 extends over 15 amino acids. V lost 4 bases to trimming and J lost 14 bases, with 21 bases between them. Here the CDR3 DNA reads TGTGCCAGCAGTTCTGGAACAGAACCAGTTAGGACCCTCCACTTT. Its translation is CASSSGTEPVRTLHF.

The rearrangement links TRBV14 to TRBJ1-1, with unresolved D. The germline V gene has CDR1 SGHDN and CDR2 FVKESK. The CDR3 is 14 residues long. Trimming removed 4 bases from V and 0 bases from J, with 9 bases in between. The CDR3, as DNA: TGTGCCAGCAGCCCACCGGGGATGAACACTGAAGCTTTCTTT. Its translation: CASSPPGMNTEAFF. The whole variable domain, filled in from reference TRBV14 and TRBJ1-1, reads EAGVTQFPSHSVIEKGQTVTLRCDPISGHDNLYWYRRVMGKEIKFLLHFVKESKQDESGMPNNRFLAERTGGTYSTLKVQPAELEDSGVYFCASSPPGMNTEAFFGQGTRLTVV.

The chain combines TRBV18 with TRBJ2-5; D is possibly TRBD1 (6 bases). Germline CDR1 reads KGHSH; CDR2 reads LQKENI. The CDR3 contains 14 residues. The V and J ends lost 3 bases and 4 bases respectively, with 12 bases between them. The CDR3 DNA sequence: TGTGCCAGCTCACCGGGGCAGGGGCCAGAGACCCAGTACTTC. Translating gives CASSPGQGPETQYF.